This T cell receptor (beta chain) was sequenced during a study of blood T cell repertoires in COVID-19. The wider study: The samples span acute and convalescent COVID-19 from the United States, Italy and Spain.

Only in-frame clones appear in the TCRdb table, and some are missing; sequencing was by immunoSEQ multiplex PCR. The sample has roughly 250,000 clones, around 89% seen once; the top ten hold roughly 1.2%. All enrollees were about 18 to 89 years old and from approximately 24 US areas. Cohort placement rested on clinical history that participants reported themselves. The CDR3 is 12 amino acids. The V gene's germline CDR1 is SEHNR and CDR2 FQNEAQ (reference sequence). Between the trimmed V and J ends, which lost 2 bases and 5 bases, there was a span of 7 bases. The clonotype was recovered from a middle-aged woman with acute COVID-19. The rearrangement joins TRBV7-9 to TRBJ2-7; a weak D match, TRBD1 (5 bases). Input material: PBMCs or T cells enriched from blood (not recorded which). The CDR3 protein is CASSLTGNEQYF. Here the CDR3 DNA reads TGTGCCAGCAGCTTAACAGGTAACGAGCAGTACTTC. Supplemented by reference TRBV7-9 and TRBJ2-7, the full variable domain reads DTGVSQNPRHKITKRGQNVTFRCDPISEHNRLYWYRQTLGQGPEFLTYFQNEAQLEKSRLLSDRFSAERPKGSFSTLEIQRTEQGDSAMYLCASSLTGNEQYFGPGTRLTVT.